The 24 T cell receptor beta chains below were found in one sample sequenced in a study of blood T cell repertoires in COVID-19. Generated by immunoSEQ multiplex PCR, the TCRdb table keeps only in-frame clones and is missing some. The repertoire holds 55,000 to 75,000 clones, with about 68% as singletons. Source material: peripheral blood. The receptors stem from a woman aged 70-85 years with acute or convalescent COVID-19.

This chain joins TRBV6-5 and TRBJ1-1; maybe TRBD1 (6 bases). V was pared by 8 bases and J by 1 base, with 11 bases between. The CDR3 is 13 amino acids. Germline lookup yields CDR1 MNHEY and CDR2 SVGAGI. The CDR3 DNA sequence: TGTGCCAGCTCCCACAGGGAGAACACTGAAGCTTTCTTT. This gives the protein CASSHRENTEAFF.

This clone was seen a few times. The chain combines TRBV12-3 or TRBV12-4 with TRBJ2-1; D possibly corresponds to TRBD2 (5 bases). The CDR3 consists of 12 residues. With 3 bases removed from V and 9 bases from J, the gap between germline ends came to 9 bases. The CDR3 here is CASSFSGSEQFF. The CDR3 DNA reads as TGTGCCAGCAGTTTTTCTGGGAGTGAGCAGTTCTTC.

The chain couples TRBV6-2 or TRBV6-3 to TRBJ2-1, with TRBD2 as a possible D gene (5 bases). Germline loops: CDR1 MNHEY, CDR2 SVGEGT. The CDR3 is 14 residues long. V was clipped by 2 bases and J by 4 bases, with 9 bases between them. The CDR3 here is CASSYESGYNEQFF. As DNA, the CDR3 is TGTGCCAGCAGTTACGAATCGGGATACAATGAGCAGTTCTTC.

This clone was recorded only once. This rearrangement joins TRBV5-1 to TRBJ2-1; 7 nucleotides align to TRBD1. CDR3 length equals 11 residues. The ends lost 4 bases at V and 10 bases at J; junction bases unmatched: 2. The germline CDR1 and CDR2 sequences are SGHRS and YFSETQ. The DNA of the CDR3 is TGCGCCAGCAGCCTGACAGGGGAGCAGTTCTTC. It is translated as CASSLTGEQFF.

This rearrangement joins TRBV7-8 to TRBJ1-5; perhaps TRBD1 as D (6 bases). The CDR3 extends over 16 amino acids. From germline, CDR1 is SGHVS and CDR2 FQNEAQ. V was pared by 6 bases and J by 2 bases, with 17 bases between. CDR3 sequence (DNA): TGTGCCAGCAGTCCAACCGGGACACGAGGCAATCAGCCCCAGCATTTT. This encodes CASSPTGTRGNQPQHF.

Written as DNA, the CDR3 is TGTGCCAGTAGCCCGGGACAAAGGGTTACCGGTGAGCAGTTCTTC. It translates to CASSPGQRVTGEQFF. The chain joins TRBV19 to TRBJ2-1, with D perhaps TRBD1 (6 bases). V gave up 6 bases and J gave up 9 bases, with 21 bases separating them. CDR1 is LNHDA and CDR2 is SQIVND in the germline V gene (reference sequence). CDR3 length equals 15 residues.

The chain links TRBV29-1 to TRBJ2-2, with 7 bases lining up with TRBD2. In germline, CDR1 is SQVTM, CDR2 ANQGSEA. The CDR3 length is 14 residues. The trim removed 5 bases at V and 6 bases at J, leaving 9 bases unmatched. CDR3 sequence reads: CSVSLNRGAGELFF. CDR3 sequence (DNA): TGCAGCGTTTCCTTGAACCGGGGGGCCGGGGAGCTGTTTTTT.

V and J are TRBV9 and TRBJ2-7, with D tentatively TRBD2 (6 bases). Germline V gene lookup returns CDR1 SGDLS and CDR2 YYNGEE. The CDR3 totals 16 residues. Trimming stripped 0 bases from V and 2 bases from J, with 15 bases between. The DNA of the CDR3 is TGTGCCAGCAGCGTAGGCGACGGGGGTTACACCTACGAGCAGTACTTC. Encoded protein: CASSVGDGGYTYEQYF.

DNA of the CDR3: TGTGCCAGCAGAATCGGGACAGGAGTTACCTACGAGCAGTACTTC. It yields the protein CASRIGTGVTYEQYF. The rearrangement joins TRBV6-5 to TRBJ2-7; 8 bases map to TRBD1. The CDR3 consists of 15 residues. Germline trimming cut 6 bases from V and 2 bases from J; bases unmatched to any gene: 9. Germline loops: CDR1 MNHEY, CDR2 SVGAGI.

The J gene is TRBJ2-1, the V gene TRBV12-3 or TRBV12-4; D is ambiguous. The CDR3 runs 11 residues. Trimming stripped 6 bases from V and 7 bases from J, with 7 bases between. The CDR3: CASSQLNEQFF. In DNA form, the CDR3 reads TGTGCCAGCAGCCAGTTGAATGAGCAGTTCTTC.

The chain combines TRBV5-1 with TRBJ2-1, with D possibly being TRBD2 (6 bases). Germline V gene data show CDR1 as SGHRS and CDR2 as YFSETQ. This CDR3 has 21 residues. Trimming cost V 4 bases and J 1 base, with 30 bases left between them. The chain's CDR3 is CASSMRRRRGSSLSSYNEQFF. DNA of the CDR3: TGCGCCAGCAGCATGCGACGTCGGAGGGGCTCCTCGCTTAGTTCCTACAATGAGCAGTTCTTC.

The chain has TRBV7-2 and TRBJ2-1; 8 nucleotides line up with TRBD2. CDR1 is SGHTA and CDR2 is FQGNSA in the germline V gene. Unmatched junction bases numbered 5, after V lost 0 bases and J lost 4 bases. The CDR3 loop spans 16 amino acids. CDR3 protein: CASSLASSGFYNEQFF. CDR3 DNA: TGTGCCAGCAGCTTAGCTTCTAGCGGGTTTTACAATGAGCAGTTCTTC.

This chain connects TRBV7-2 to TRBJ1-2; 7 nucleotides align to TRBD1. J was trimmed by 2 bases and V by 5 bases; bases with no gene match: 8. CDR1 and CDR2 (germline): SGHTA, FQGNSA. The CDR3 contains 15 residues. CDR3 loop: CASSIGQGENYGYTF. The CDR3 nucleotides are TGTGCCAGCAGCATAGGTCAGGGGGAAAACTATGGCTACACCTTC.

This clone was observed a handful of times. The V gene is TRBV28, the J gene TRBJ2-7; D possibly corresponds to TRBD2 (6 bases). With 6 bases removed from V and 5 bases from J, the gap between germline ends came to 17 bases. The CDR3 is made up of 14 amino acids. CDR1 and CDR2 from the germline V gene are MDHEN and SYDVKM. CDR3 residues: CASSPPGGLNEQYF. The CDR3 nucleotides read TGTGCCAGCAGCCCCCCAGGAGGGTTGAACGAGCAGTACTTC.

This chain joins TRBV19 and TRBJ1-1, with TRBD1 matching 8 bases. The J segment lost 10 bases and the V segment lost 4 bases, leaving 14 bases of the junction unmatched. CDR1 is LNHDA, CDR2 SQIVND, per germline (reference sequence). This CDR3 region has 15 residues. CDR3 DNA sequence: TGTGCCAGTAGTACTGGACAGGGTTGGGGTATAGGAGCTTTCTTT. Translating it yields CASSTGQGWGIGAFF.

This chain links TRBV5-4 with TRBJ2-7, with D possibly matching TRBD1 (5 bases). The V gene lost 4 bases and the J gene lost 3 bases, with 11 bases spanning the gap. CDR1 and CDR2 (germline): SGHNT, YYREEE (reference sequence). This CDR3 is built from 13 residues. The CDR3 protein is CASSRPTDYEQYF. The CDR3 DNA reads TGTGCCAGCAGCCGTCCGACAGACTACGAGCAGTACTTC.

This clone was seen once. The rearrangement links TRBV11-2 to TRBJ1-5; D remains unclear. Germline lookup yields CDR1 SGHAT and CDR2 FQNNGV. The V end was cut by 3 bases, the J end by 3 bases, with 12 bases between. CDR3 length equals 15 residues. This CDR3 is CASSFGIGSNQPQHF. The CDR3 DNA follows: TGTGCCAGCAGCTTCGGGATTGGCTCCAATCAGCCCCAGCATTTT.

This clone was recorded only once. The chain combines TRBV6-5 with TRBJ1-2, with 7 bases that match TRBD1. This CDR3 is built from 15 residues. With 6 bases clipped from V and 7 bases from J, the junction kept 14 bases outside the gene matches. Germline V lookup: CDR1 MNHEY, CDR2 SVGAGI. The CDR3 region has the DNA TGTGCCAGCAGCCGCCTTACGGCAGGGGGAGGTGGCTACACCTTC. The encoded protein is CASSRLTAGGGGYTF.

This clone was counted a few times. V and J are TRBV5-1 and TRBJ1-1; TRBD1 aligns across 7 bases. Germline values: CDR1 SGHRS, CDR2 YFSETQ. With V trimmed by 0 bases and J by 3 bases, 5 bases remained unmatched. The CDR3 has 15 residues. CDR3: CASSLDGQDHTEAFF. CDR3 nucleotides: TGCGCCAGCAGCTTGGACGGACAGGATCACACTGAAGCTTTCTTT.

This clone was seen only once. The chain's CDR3 is CASSSSTDTQYF. Written as DNA, the CDR3 is TGTGCCAGCAGCTCAAGCACAGATACGCAGTATTTT. This chain uses TRBV7-2 with TRBJ2-3; D gene unclear. V was trimmed by 4 bases and J by 0 bases, leaving 2 bases between them. The CDR3 spans 12 residues. Germline CDR1 and CDR2: SGHTA and FQGNSA.

The CDR3 DNA reads as TGTGCCAGCAGCTACCGCCCTGGGCGGGCGAACTATGGCTACACCTTC. Protein: CASSYRPGRANYGYTF. This chain connects TRBV11-2 to TRBJ1-2; D unresolved. Germline CDR1 and CDR2: SGHAT and FQNNGV. Trimming cost V 4 bases and J 2 bases, with 17 bases left between them. The length of the CDR3 is 16 residues.

The rearrangement uses TRBV7-2 and TRBJ1-3; TRBD1 aligns across 7 bases. V was pared by 1 base and J by 12 bases, with 3 bases of the junction left unmatched. The germline CDR1 and CDR2 sequences are SGHTA and FQGNSA. The CDR3 runs 12 residues. The CDR3 DNA reads as TGTGCCAGCAGCTTAGGACAGGGCGGCATATATTTT. The encoded protein is CASSLGQGGIYF. The variable domain in full, with the rest retrieved from reference TRBV7-2 and TRBJ1-3, is GAGVSQSPSNKVTEKGKDVELRCDPISGHTALYWYRQSLGQGLEFLIYFQGNSAPDKSGLPSDRFSAERTGGSVSTLTIQRTQQEDSAVYLCASSLGQGGIYFGEGSWLTVV.

This clone showed up just once. This sequence joins TRBV7-9 and TRBJ2-7; perhaps TRBD1 as D (5 bases). CDR1 SEHNR and CDR2 FQNEAQ come from the germline V gene (reference sequence). The CDR3 has 14 residues. V was trimmed by 1 base and J by 3 bases, leaving 10 bases between them. The CDR3 bases are TGTGCCAGCAGCTTAGAGGGGCTATACTACGAGCAGTACTTC. It translates to CASSLEGLYYEQYF.

V is TRBV19 and J is TRBJ2-7; D is perhaps TRBD1 (6 bases). CDR1 and CDR2 (germline): LNHDA, SQIVND (reference sequence). The V and J ends lost 11 bases and 7 bases respectively, with 18 bases between them. CDR3 length: 12 residues. CDR3: CASGDYRGEQYF. The CDR3 DNA follows: TGTGCCTCAGGGGATTATAGGGGGGAGCAGTACTTC.